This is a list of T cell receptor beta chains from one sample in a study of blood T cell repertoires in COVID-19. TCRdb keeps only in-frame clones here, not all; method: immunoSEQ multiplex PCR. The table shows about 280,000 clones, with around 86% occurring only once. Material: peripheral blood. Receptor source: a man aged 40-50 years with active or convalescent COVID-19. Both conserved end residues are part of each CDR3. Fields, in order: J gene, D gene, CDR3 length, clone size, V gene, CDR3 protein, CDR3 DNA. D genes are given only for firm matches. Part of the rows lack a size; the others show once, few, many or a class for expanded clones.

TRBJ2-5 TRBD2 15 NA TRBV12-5 CASGLGLASVETQYF TGTGCTAGTGGTTTGGGACTAGCGAGCGTGGAGACCCAGTACTTC
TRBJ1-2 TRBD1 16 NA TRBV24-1 CATSDPRQGMNYGYTF TGTGCCACCAGTGACCCCCGACAGGGGATGAACTATGGCTACACCTTC
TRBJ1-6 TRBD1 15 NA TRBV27 CASTRDREINSPLHF TGTGCCAGCACACGGGACAGGGAGATTAATTCACCCCTCCACTTT
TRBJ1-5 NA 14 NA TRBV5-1 CASSRIPGAQPQHF TGCGCCAGCAGCCGAATCCCAGGGGCTCAGCCCCAGCATTTT
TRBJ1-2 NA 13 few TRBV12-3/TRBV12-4 CASSSREGYGYTF TGTGCCAGCAGTTCTAGGGAGGGCTATGGCTACACCTTC
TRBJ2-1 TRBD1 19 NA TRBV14 CASSQLDRGHKDHGYEQFF TGTGCCAGCAGCCAATTGGACAGGGGCCACAAAGATCATGGTTATGAGCAGTTCTTC
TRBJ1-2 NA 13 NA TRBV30 CAWSVDSRYGYTF TGTGCCTGGAGTGTAGACAGTAGGTATGGCTACACCTTC
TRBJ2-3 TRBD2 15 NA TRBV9 CASSDRGGAGDTQYF TGTGCCAGCAGCGACCGCGGGGGGGCGGGAGATACGCAGTATTTT
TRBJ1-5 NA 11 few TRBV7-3 CASPLHQPQHF TGTGCCAGCCCTCTCCATCAGCCCCAGCATTTT
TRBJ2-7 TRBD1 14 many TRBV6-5 CASPPGQGSDEQYF TGTGCCAGCCCCCCGGGACAGGGGTCCGACGAGCAGTACTTC